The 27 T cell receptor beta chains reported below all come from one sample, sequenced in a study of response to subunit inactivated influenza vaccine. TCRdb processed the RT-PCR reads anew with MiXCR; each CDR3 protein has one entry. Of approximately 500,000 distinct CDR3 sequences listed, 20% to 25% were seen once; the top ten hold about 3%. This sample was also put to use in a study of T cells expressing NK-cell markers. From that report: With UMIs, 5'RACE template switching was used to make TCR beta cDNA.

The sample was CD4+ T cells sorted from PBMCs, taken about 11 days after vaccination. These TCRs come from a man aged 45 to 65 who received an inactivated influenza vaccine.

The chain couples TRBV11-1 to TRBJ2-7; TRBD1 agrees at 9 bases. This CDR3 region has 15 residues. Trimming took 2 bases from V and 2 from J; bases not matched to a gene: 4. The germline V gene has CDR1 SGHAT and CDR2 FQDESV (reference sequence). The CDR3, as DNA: TGTGCCAGCAGCTTAACAGGGGGCGAAACCTACGAGCAGTACTTC. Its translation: CASSLTGGETYEQYF.

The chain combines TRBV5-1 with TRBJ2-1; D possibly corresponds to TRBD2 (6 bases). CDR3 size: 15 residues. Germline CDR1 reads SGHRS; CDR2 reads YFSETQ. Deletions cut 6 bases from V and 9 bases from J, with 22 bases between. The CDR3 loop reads CASTKRELASVEQFF. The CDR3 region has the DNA TGCGCCAGCACGAAACGGGAACTAGCCAGTGTTGAGCAGTTCTTC.

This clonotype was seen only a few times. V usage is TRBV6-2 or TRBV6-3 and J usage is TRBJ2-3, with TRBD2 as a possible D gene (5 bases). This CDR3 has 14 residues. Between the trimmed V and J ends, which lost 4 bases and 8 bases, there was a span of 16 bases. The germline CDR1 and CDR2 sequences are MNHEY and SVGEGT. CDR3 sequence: CASSLEARSGTQYF. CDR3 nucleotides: TGTGCCAGCAGTTTGGAGGCCAGGTCGGGTACGCAGTATTTT.

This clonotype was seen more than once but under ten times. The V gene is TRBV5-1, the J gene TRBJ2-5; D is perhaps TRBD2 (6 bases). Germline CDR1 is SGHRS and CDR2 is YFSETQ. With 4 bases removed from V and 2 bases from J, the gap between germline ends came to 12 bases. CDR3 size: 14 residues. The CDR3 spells CASSKRGGQETQYF. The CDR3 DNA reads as TGCGCCAGCAGCAAACGGGGAGGTCAAGAGACCCAGTACTTC.

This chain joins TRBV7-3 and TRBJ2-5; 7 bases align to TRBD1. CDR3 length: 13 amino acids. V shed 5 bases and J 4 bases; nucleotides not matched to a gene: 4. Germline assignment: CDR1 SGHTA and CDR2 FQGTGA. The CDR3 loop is CASSIGTAETQYF. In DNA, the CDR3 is TGTGCCAGCAGCATTGGGACAGCAGAGACCCAGTACTTC.

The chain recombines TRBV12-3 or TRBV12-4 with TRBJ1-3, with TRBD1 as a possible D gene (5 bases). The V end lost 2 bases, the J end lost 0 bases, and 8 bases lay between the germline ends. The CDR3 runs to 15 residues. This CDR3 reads CASSLQGGSGNTIYF. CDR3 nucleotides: TGTGCCAGCAGTTTACAGGGAGGCTCTGGAAACACCATATATTTT.

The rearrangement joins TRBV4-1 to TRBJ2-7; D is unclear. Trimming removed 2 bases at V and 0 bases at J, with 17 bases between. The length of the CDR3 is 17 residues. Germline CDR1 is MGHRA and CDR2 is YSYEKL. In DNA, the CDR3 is TGCGCCAGCAGCCAACCGTTGATCGGTTTAAGCTCCTACGAGCAGTACTTC. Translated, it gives CASSQPLIGLSSYEQYF.

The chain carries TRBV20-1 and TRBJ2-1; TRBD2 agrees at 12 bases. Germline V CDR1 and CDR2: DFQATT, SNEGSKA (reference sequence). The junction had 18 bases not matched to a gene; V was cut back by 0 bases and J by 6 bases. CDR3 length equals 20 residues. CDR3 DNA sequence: TGCAGTGCTAGAGAGGGGAGGGCTAGCGGGAGGGCCCTCCGGTCCAATGAGCAGTTCTTC. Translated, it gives CSAREGRASGRALRSNEQFF.

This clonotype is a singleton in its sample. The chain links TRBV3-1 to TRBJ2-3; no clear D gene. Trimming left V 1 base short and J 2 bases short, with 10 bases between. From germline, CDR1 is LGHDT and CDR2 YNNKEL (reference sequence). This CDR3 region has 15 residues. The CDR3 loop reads CASSQVHSTTDTQYF. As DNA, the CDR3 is TGTGCCAGCAGCCAAGTTCACAGCACCACAGATACGCAGTATTTT.

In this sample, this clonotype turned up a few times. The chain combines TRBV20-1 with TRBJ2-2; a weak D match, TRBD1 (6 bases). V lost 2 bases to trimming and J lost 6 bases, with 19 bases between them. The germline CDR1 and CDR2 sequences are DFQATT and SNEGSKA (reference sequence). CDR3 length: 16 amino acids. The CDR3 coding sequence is TGCAGTGCTAGAAAACTAAACAGGGTTGGTGCCGGGGAGCTGTTTTTT. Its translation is CSARKLNRVGAGELFF.

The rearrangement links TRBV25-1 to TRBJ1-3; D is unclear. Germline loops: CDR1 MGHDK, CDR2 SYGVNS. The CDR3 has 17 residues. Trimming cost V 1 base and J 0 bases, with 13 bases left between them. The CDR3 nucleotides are TGTGCCAGCAGTGAATCCGGTATCGATGGCTCTGGAAACACCATATATTTT. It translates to CASSESGIDGSGNTIYF.

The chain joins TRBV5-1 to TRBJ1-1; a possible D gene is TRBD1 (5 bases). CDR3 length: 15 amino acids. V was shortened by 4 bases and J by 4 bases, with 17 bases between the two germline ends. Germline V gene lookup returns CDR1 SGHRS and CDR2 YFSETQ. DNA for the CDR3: TGCGCCAGCAGCCCAACTGGGACCGTAGGCACTGAAGCTTTCTTT. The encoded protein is CASSPTGTVGTEAFF.

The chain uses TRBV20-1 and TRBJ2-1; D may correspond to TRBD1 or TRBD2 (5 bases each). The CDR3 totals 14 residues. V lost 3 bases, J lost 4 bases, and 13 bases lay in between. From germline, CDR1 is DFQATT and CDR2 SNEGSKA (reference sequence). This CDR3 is CSASLRGPYNEQFF. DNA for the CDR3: TGCAGTGCTAGTCTACGGGGACCATACAATGAGCAGTTCTTC.

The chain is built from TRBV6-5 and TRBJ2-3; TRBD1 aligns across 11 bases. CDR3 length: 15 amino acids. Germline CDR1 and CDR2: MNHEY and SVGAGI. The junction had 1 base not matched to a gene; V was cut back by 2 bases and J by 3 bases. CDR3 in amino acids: CASSYGTGGTDTQYF. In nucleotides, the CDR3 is TGTGCCAGCAGTTACGGGACAGGGGGAACAGATACGCAGTATTTT.

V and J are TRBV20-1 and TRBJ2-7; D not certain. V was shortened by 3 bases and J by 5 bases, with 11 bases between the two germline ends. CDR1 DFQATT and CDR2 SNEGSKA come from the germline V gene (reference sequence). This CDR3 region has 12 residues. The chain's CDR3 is CSASSTNNEQYF. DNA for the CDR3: TGCAGTGCTAGTTCGACGAATAACGAGCAGTACTTC.

CDR3 in amino acids: CASTKGPAMSYNEQFF. CDR3 bases: TGTGCCAGCACAAAGGGGCCAGCGATGTCCTACAATGAGCAGTTCTTC. J is TRBJ2-1 and V is TRBV6-2 or TRBV6-3, with a weak D call TRBD1 (5 bases). V was trimmed by 7 bases and J by 1 base, leaving 17 bases between them. Germline CDR1 is MNHEY and CDR2 is SVGEGT. The CDR3 consists of 16 residues.

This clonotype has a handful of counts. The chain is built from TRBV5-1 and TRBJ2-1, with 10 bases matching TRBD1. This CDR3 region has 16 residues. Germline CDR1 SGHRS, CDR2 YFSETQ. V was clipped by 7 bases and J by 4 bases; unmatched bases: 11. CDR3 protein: CASRGPGTGDYNEQFF. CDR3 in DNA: TGCGCCAGCCGAGGACCCGGGACAGGGGATTACAATGAGCAGTTCTTC.

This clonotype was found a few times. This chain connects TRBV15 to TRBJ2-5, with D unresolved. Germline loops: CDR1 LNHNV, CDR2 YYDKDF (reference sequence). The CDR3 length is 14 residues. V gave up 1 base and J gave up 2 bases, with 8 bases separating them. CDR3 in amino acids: CATSRAGRQETQYF. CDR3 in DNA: TGTGCCACCAGCAGAGCGGGCAGACAAGAGACCCAGTACTTC.

The CDR3 nucleotides read TGTGCCAGCAGCCAAGTTACGGGTATAATTTCGTCACCCCTCCACTTT. Protein sequence: CASSQVTGIISSPLHF. The chain links TRBV3-1 to TRBJ1-6; D not certain. Germline-derived CDR1 and CDR2 are LGHDT and YNNKEL (reference sequence). V lost 1 base, J lost 10 bases, and 17 bases lay in between. The CDR3 runs 16 residues.

The CDR3 nucleotides are TGTGCCACCAGTGATCCCCGGGGGCCTAATGAAAAACTGTTTTTT. Translated: CATSDPRGPNEKLFF. V is TRBV24-1 and J is TRBJ1-4, with a tentative D call TRBD1 (6 bases). Deletions cut 3 bases from V and 3 bases from J, with 10 bases between. The CDR3 runs to 15 residues. Germline loops: CDR1 KGHDR, CDR2 SFDVKD.

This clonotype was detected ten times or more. This chain's CDR3 is CSARDGPGEKLFF. DNA for the CDR3: TGCAGTGCTAGAGATGGGCCCGGCGAAAAACTGTTTTTT. The V gene is TRBV20-1, the J gene TRBJ1-4; no reliable D call. This CDR3 is 13 amino acids long. Germline V lookup: CDR1 DFQATT, CDR2 SNEGSKA (reference sequence). V lost 0 bases to trimming and J lost 8 bases, with 10 bases between them.

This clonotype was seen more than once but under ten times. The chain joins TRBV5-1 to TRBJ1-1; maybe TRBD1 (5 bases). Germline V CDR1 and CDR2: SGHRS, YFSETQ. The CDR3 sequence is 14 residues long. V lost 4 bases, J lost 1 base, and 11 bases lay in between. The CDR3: CASSPDGANTEAFF. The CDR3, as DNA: TGCGCCAGCAGCCCGGACGGGGCGAACACTGAAGCTTTCTTT.

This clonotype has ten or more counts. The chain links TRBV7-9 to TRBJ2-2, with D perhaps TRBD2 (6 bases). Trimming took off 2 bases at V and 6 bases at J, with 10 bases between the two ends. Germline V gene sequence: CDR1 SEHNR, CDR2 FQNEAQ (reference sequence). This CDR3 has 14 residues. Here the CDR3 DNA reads TGTGCCAGCAGCTTAACCGGGAGTCCCGGGGAGCTGTTTTTT. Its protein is CASSLTGSPGELFF.

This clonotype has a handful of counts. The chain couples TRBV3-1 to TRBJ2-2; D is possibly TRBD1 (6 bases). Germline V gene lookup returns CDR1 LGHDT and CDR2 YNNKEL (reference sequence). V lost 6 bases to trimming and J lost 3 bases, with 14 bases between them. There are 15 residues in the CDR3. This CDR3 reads CASSIQGAHTGELFF. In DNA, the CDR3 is TGTGCCAGCAGTATACAGGGAGCCCACACCGGGGAGCTGTTTTTT.

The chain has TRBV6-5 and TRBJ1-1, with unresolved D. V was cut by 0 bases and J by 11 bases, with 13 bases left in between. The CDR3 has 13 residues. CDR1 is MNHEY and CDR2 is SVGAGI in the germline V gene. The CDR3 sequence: CASSYSVSGGAFF. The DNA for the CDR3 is TGTGCCAGCAGTTACTCCGTATCCGGTGGGGCTTTCTTT.

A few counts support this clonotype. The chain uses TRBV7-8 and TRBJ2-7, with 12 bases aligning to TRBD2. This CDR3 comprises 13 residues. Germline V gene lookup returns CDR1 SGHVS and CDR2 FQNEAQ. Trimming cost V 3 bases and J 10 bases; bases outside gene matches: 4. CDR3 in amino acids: CASSFGLAGTQYF. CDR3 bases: TGTGCCAGCAGCTTCGGACTAGCGGGGACACAGTACTTC. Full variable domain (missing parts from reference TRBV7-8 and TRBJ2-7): GAGVSQSPRYKVAKRGQDVALRCDPISGHVSLFWYQQALGQGPEFLTYFQNEAQLDKSGLPSDRFFAERPEGSVSTLKIQRTQQEDSAVYLCASSFGLAGTQYFGPGTRLTVT.

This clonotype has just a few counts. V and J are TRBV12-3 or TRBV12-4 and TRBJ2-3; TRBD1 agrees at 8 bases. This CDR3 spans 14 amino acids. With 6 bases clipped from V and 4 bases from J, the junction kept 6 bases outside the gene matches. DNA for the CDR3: TGTGCCAGCAGGAAGGAGGACAGGGCAGATACGCAGTATTTT. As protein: CASRKEDRADTQYF.